Listed below are T cell receptor beta chains from one sample, sequenced in a study of tumor-infiltrating lymphocytes in localized non-small cell lung cancer. Some clones are missing from TCRdb's copy, which holds only in-frame ones; the method was immunoSEQ multiplex PCR. The table includes about 16,000 clones, about 65% detected once. The sample taken for sequencing was lung tumor tissue. The receptors were sampled from a human donor with non-small cell lung cancer. Each CDR3 is given with its conserved first and last residue.

V: TRBV6-5
CDR3: CASTGLSSGANVLTF

V: TRBV27
CDR3: CASSLRVQGLRVNTEAFF

V: TRBV19
CDR3: CASTTGTYGYTF

V: TRBV10-3
CDR3: CAIGGGNEQFF

V: TRBV29-1
CDR3: CSVPGTSGSYEQYF

V: TRBV27
CDR3: CASSLERGGPLGELFF

V: TRBV7-2
CDR3: CASSFAGGSSYEQYF

V: TRBV29-1
CDR3: CSVTQQAMNTEAFF

V: TRBV28
CDR3: CASSLTPKTMGYTF

V: TRBV7-2
CDR3: CASSLTGGIRETQYF

V: TRBV7-9
CDR3: CASSLGGGNEKLFF

V: TRBV29-1
CDR3: CSVELVKGPRWTGELFF

V: TRBV6-5
CDR3: CASSRAGGSGNTIYF

V: TRBV20-1
CDR3: CSARGGETQYF

V: TRBV4-2
CDR3: CASSTRVLNEQFF

V: TRBV4-3
CDR3: CASSQDLVGQVGNTIYF

V: TRBV28
CDR3: CASTSGKNQPQHF